This T cell receptor beta chain originates from a study of early stage breast cancer tumors (dated by TCRdb to between 2016 and 2019). As for the study more broadly: Of the approximately 15 invasive breast tumors, eleven to twelve were found to be estrogen receptor-positive, progesterone receptor-positive and HER2-negative. Of the roughly 12 ER+/PR+/HER2- tumors, eight were classified as invasive ductal carcinomas and four as invasive lobular carcinomas. A read coverage of roughly 10-fold per sample was achieved on average. A total of 2,651,842 templates, representing around 1.2 million unique clonotypes, were detected across all samples. What the research found in general, with its limitations: Because the cohort was small, analysis by tumor subtype was not possible. Bulk genomic DNA sequencing of unsorted cells missed chain pairing and functional markers such as CD4, CD8 and FOXP3. Repertoires from blood resembled normal breast more closely than tumor, and using blood as a reference for each tissue separated tumor from normal in about 85% of the 16 patients. Compared with adjacent normal breast tissue, tumors had around 2.6-fold higher T cell density and higher clonality. Enriched TCRB sequences shared across patients were mostly commonly generated sequences, unlikely to play an important role in the tumor microenvironment.

Regarding this clone: The specificity of this receptor is unknown. No qualities accompany the bases; no much larger clone lies one base away.

The study profiled bulk TCR beta-chain repertoires in matched peripheral blood, tumor and adjacent normal breast tissue taken from about 15 patients with early-stage breast cancer. Before surgery, whole blood (roughly 4.5-11 mL) was collected into EDTA tubes and processed within 2 hours. Peripheral blood mononuclear cells were isolated by Ficoll-Paque centrifugation in SepMate-50 tubes. For storage in liquid nitrogen, PBMCs were cryopreserved as aliquots of roughly 2 to 4.5 million cells in roughly 90% FBS with 10% DMSO. Genomic DNA was extracted with the Qiagen AllPrep DNA/RNA Mini kit. Deletion took 0 bases off V and 0 bases off J, with a span of 8 bases between the germline ends. The CDR3 contains 15 residues, cysteine and phenylalanine counted. Only CDR3 DNA is held: 45 bases, read in frame from base 1. The germline V gene encodes CDR1 LGHNA and CDR2 YSLEER. Two independent genomic DNA replicates were amplified for each sample, with about 0.5 ug used for blood and about 1.5 ug for tumor or normal breast. Following the manufacturer's instructions, the ImmunoSeq Intro kit was used to carry out TCRB sequencing on genomic DNA. For absolute quantification, the approximately 30-cycle multiplex PCR included proprietary primers along with spike-in control sequences. Single-end 150-bp reads were used to sequence an 87-bp fragment covering the CDR3 and the flanking V and J genes. Seven samples, with two replicates for each sample, were multiplexed per lane of an Illumina MiSeq using version 3.0 chemistry. The published analysis was carried out like this. The vendor's proprietary pipeline handled the raw data processing, merging both replicates into a single result for each sample. Productive rearrangements sharing the V-gene family, CDR3 amino acid sequence and J-gene segment were defined as clonotypes. Clonality was calculated as 1 minus the normalized Shannon entropy (Pielou evenness) of TCRB abundances. To estimate T cell density, the total number of templates was divided by the input cell count, which was inferred from how much DNA went in. Recon, run with its default parameters, was used to estimate overall repertoire diversity and clonality. A clonotype counted as tumor-enriched if its abundance in tumor exceeded 0.1% and was at least 32-fold higher than its abundance in normal breast. What TCRdb holds here is the immuneACCESS table cut down to in-frame rearrangements. Part of the clones is not present; checked against another copy, under half of the missing clones reflect an unresolved V gene, and the others are unexplained. That table supplies the V and J calls and clone size; D and trimming were determined from the DNA. This sample has tens of thousands of clones in its table, and around 72% of those were observed once. The ten biggest clones cover 5.5% to 8% of the sample.

Sequencing used blood. This TCR was recovered from a person in their fifties with breast cancer. The chain is assembled from TRBV4-3 and TRBJ1-1; no D gene call is confident. The sequence in DNA is TGCGCCAGCAGCCAAGAACAGCTAATGAACACTGAAGCTTTCTTT. The resulting protein is CASSQEQLMNTEAFF.